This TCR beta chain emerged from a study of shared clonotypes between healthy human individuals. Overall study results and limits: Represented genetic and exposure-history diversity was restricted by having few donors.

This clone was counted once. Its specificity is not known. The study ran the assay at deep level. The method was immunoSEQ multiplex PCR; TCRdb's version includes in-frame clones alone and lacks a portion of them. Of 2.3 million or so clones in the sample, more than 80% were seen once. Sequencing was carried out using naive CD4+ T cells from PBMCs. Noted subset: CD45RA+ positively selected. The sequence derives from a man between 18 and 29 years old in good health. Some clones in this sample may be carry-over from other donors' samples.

The DNA for the CDR3 is TGTGCCACCACCGCGGCTGAAGCTTTCTTT. This encodes CATTAAEAFF. The gene calls are TRBV2 and TRBJ1-1; D remains ambiguous. CDR1 and CDR2 (germline): SNHLY, FYNNEI. Deletions cut 10 bases from V and 6 bases from J, with 9 bases between. The CDR3 is 10 residues long.